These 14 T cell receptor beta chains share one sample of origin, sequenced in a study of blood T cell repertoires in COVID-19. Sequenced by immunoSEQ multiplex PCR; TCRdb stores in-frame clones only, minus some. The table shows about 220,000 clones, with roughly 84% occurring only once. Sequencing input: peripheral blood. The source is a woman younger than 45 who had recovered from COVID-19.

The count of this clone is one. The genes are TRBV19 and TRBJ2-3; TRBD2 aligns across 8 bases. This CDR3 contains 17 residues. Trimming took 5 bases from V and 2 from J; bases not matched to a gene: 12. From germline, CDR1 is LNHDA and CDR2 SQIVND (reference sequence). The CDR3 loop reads CASSSLQASGSTDTQYF. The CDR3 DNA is TGTGCCAGTAGTTCCCTTCAGGCTAGCGGGTCCACAGATACGCAGTATTTT.

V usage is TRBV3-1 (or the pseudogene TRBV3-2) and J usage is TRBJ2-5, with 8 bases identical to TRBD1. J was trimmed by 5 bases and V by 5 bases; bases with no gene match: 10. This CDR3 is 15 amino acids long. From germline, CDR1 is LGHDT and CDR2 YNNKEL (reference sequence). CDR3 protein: CASSYGQGEVETQYF. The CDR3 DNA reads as TGTGCCAGCAGCTACGGACAGGGAGAGGTGGAGACCCAGTACTTC.

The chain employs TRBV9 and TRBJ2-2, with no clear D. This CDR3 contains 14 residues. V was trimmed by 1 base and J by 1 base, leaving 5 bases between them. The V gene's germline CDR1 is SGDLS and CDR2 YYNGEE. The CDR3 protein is CASSVNGNTGELFF. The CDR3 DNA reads TGTGCCAGCAGCGTAAACGGGAACACCGGGGAGCTGTTTTTT.

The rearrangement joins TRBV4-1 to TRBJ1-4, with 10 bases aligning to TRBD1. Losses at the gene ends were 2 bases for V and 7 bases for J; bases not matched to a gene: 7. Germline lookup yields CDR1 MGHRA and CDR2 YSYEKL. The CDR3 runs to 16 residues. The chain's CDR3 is CASSQPGQGWGEKLFF. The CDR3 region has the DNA TGCGCCAGCAGCCAACCGGGACAGGGGTGGGGTGAAAAACTGTTTTTT.

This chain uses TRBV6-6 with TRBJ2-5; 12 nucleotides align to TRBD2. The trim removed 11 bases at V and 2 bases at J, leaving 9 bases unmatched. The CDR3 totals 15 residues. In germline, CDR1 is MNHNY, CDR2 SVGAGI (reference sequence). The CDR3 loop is CAAKGLAGGQETQYF. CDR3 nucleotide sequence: TGTGCCGCAAAGGGGCTAGCGGGAGGGCAAGAGACCCAGTACTTC.

CDR3 protein: CASSSNPGQIVEAFF. DNA of the CDR3: TGTGCCAGCAGTTCCAACCCTGGACAGATAGTTGAAGCTTTCTTT. The chain recombines TRBV6-2 or TRBV6-3 with TRBJ1-1; D perhaps matches TRBD1 (6 bases). There are 15 residues in the CDR3. V was cut by 4 bases and J by 7 bases, with 19 bases left in between. Germline CDR1 is MNHEY and CDR2 is SVGEGT.

As DNA, the CDR3 is TGCGCCAGCAGCCCAAAACTTGTTACGGGAGGGCCAACAGATACGCAGTATTTT. Protein product: CASSPKLVTGGPTDTQYF. This chain uses TRBV5-1 with TRBJ2-3; 8 bases fit TRBD2. The trim removed 4 bases at V and 3 bases at J, leaving 16 bases unmatched. In germline, CDR1 is SGHRS, CDR2 YFSETQ. The CDR3 covers 18 residues.

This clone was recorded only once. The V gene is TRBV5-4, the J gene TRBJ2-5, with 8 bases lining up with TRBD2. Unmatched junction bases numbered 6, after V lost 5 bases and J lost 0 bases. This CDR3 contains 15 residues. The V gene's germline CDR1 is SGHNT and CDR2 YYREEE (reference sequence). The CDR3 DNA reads TGTGCCAGCAGTCCCGGGGGGGGGTACCAAGAGACCCAGTACTTC. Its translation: CASSPGGGYQETQYF.

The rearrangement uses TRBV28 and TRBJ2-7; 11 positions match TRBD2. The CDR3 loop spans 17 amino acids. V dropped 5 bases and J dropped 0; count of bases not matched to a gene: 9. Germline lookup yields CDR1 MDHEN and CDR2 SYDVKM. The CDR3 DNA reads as TGTGCCAGCAGTCCGATTCTTAGCGGGAGGGCCTCCTACGAGCAGTACTTC. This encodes CASSPILSGRASYEQYF.

The CDR3 DNA follows: TGTGCCAGCAAACTATCGGGAGCGGCCTACAATGAGCAGTTCTTC. As protein: CASKLSGAAYNEQFF. The chain employs TRBV2 and TRBJ2-1, with D tentatively TRBD2 (6 bases). This CDR3 contains 15 residues. V gave up 7 bases and J gave up 2 bases, with 15 bases separating them. CDR1 and CDR2 (germline): SNHLY, FYNNEI.

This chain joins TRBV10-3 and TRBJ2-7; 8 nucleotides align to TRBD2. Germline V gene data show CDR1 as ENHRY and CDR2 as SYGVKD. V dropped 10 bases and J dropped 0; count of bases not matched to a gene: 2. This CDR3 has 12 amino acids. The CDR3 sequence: CATTSDSYEQYF. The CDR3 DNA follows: TGTGCCACGACTAGCGACTCCTACGAGCAGTACTTC.

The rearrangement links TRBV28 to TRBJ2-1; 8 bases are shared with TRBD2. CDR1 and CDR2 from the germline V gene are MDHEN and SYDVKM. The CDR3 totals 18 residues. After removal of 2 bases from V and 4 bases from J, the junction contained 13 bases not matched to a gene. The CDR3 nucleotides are TGTGCCAGCAGTTTAATACCTAGCGGGTTTTTCATTTACAATGAGCAGTTCTTC. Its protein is CASSLIPSGFFIYNEQFF.

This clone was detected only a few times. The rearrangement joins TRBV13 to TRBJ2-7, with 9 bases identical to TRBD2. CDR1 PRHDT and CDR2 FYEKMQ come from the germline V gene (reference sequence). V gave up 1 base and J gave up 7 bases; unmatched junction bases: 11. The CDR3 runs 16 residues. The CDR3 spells CASSLAYAGGPWEQYF. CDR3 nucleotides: TGTGCCAGCAGCTTAGCTTACGCGGGAGGGCCTTGGGAGCAGTACTTC. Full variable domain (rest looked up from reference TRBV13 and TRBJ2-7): AAGVIQSPRHLIKEKRETATLKCYPIPRHDTVYWYQQGPGQDPQFLISFYEKMQSDKGSIPDRFSAQQFSDYHSELNMSSLELGDSALYFCASSLAYAGGPWEQYFGPGTRLTVT.

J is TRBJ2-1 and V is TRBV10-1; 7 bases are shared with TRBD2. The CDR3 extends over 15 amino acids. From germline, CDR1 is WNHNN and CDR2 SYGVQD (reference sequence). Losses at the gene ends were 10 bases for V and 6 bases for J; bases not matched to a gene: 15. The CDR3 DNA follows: TGCGCCAACCCCCTAGCGGCCTTTCGTGGCAATGAGCAGTTCTTC. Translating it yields CANPLAAFRGNEQFF.